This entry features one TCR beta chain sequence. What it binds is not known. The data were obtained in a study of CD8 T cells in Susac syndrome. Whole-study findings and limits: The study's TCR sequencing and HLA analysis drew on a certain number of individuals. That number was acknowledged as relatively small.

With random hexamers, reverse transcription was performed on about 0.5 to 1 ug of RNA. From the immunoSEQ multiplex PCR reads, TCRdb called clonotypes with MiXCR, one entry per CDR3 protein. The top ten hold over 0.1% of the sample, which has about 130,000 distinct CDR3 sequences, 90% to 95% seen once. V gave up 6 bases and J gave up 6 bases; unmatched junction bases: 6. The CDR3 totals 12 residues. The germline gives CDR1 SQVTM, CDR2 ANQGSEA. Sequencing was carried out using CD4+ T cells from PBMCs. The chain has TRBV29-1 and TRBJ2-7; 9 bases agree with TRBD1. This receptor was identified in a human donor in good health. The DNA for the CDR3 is TGCAGCGTGGGGGACAGGGAAGGCGAGCAGTACTTC. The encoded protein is CSVGDREGEQYF.